The clone carrying this T cell receptor beta chain was recorded a few times. What it binds is unknown. A read error may account for a junction end that differs from germline. Participants, patients aged 18 to 65, had newly diagnosed hyperthyroidism with a duration under 2 months. This specimen comes from a study of T cells in Graves' hyperthyroidism and ophthalmopathy. Regarding the study as a whole: Stable hyperthyroidism was separated from ophthalmopathy by a model based on 13 V-J features.

Authors of the study amplified TCR beta CDR3 regions from RNA transcripts. When the TCR CDR3 underwent first-round RT-PCR, the HTBI primer set was used. One entry per CDR3 protein, called by TCRdb with MiXCR from the multiplex PCR reads. The repertoire has a few hundred thousand distinct CDR3 sequences, over 15% of them found once; the top ten carry under 55%. This CDR3 spans 15 amino acids. The germline CDR1 and CDR2 sequences are MGHRA and YSYEKL. The sequencing sample was made of blood. The chain uses TRBV4-1 and TRBJ1-5, with a tentative D call TRBD1 (5 bases). This TCR was sampled from a woman between 50 and 59 years old with Graves' hyperthyroidism. The CDR3 nucleotides are TGCGCCAGCAGACAAGGTGGGGCGGGCAATCAGCCCCAGCATTTT. It specifies CASRQGGAGNQPQHF.